This T cell receptor (beta chain) was sequenced during a study of beta chain features in type 1 diabetes. This clone was seen a few times. All of the isolated RNA was reverse transcribed, so expressed TCRB transcripts were sequenced. Sequencing was performed with immunoSEQ multiplex PCR; in TCRdb, only in-frame clones are kept and a portion is missing. This sample yields a few hundred thousand clones, of which approximately 10% are seen a single time; about 0.015% belongs to the top ten. The V and J ends lost 3 bases and 0 bases, in that order; junction bases with no gene match: 6. There are 16 residues in the CDR3. Germline values: CDR1 KGHSH, CDR2 LQKENI.

The sequence derives from a woman in her twenties or thirties in good health. Sequencing used naive CD4+ T cells from blood. V usage is TRBV18 and J usage is TRBJ2-7, with TRBD1 matching 9 bases. CDR3 region: CASSPRTGESSYEQYF. The CDR3 nucleotides are TGTGCCAGCTCACCTAGGACAGGGGAAAGCTCCTACGAGCAGTACTTC.